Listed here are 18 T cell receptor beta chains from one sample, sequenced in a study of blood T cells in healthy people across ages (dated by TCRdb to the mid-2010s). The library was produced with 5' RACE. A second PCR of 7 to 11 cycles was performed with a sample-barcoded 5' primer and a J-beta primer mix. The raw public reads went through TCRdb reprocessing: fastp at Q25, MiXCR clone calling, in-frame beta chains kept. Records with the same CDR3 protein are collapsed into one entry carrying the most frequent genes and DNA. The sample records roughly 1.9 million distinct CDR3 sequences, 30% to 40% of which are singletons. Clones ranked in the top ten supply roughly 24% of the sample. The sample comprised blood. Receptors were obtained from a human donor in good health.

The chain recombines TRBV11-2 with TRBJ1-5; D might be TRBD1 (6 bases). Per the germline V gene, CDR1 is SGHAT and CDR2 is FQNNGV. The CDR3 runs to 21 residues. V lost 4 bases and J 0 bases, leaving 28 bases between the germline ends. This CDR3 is CASSSQFTGNLRDYSNQPQHF. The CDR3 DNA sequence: TGTGCCAGCAGCTCCCAGTTCACAGGGAACCTACGAGACTATAGCAATCAGCCCCAGCATTTT.

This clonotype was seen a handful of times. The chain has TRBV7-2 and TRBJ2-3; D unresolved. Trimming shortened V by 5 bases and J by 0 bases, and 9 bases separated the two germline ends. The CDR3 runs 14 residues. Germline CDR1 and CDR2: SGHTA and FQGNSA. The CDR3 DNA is TGTGCCAGCAGCCCCATATATAGCACAGATACGCAGTATTTT. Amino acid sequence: CASSPIYSTDTQYF.

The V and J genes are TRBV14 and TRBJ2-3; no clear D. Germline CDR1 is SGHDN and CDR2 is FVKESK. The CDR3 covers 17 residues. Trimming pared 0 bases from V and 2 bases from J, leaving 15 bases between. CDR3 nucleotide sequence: TGTGCCAGCAGCCAAGAGGTACACACCATAATCACAGATACGCAGTATTTT. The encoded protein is CASSQEVHTIITDTQYF.

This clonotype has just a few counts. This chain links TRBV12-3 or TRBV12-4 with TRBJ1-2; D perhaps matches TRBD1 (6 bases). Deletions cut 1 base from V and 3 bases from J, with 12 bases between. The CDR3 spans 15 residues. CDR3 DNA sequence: TGTGCCAGCAGTTTAGTCCGGACAGTTGACTATGGCTACACCTTC. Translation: CASSLVRTVDYGYTF.

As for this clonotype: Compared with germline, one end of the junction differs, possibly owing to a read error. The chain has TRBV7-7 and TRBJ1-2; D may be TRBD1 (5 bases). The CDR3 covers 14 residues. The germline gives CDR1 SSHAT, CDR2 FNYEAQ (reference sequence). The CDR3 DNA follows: TGTGCTAGCAGCTCCGGACAAATTTCCTATGGCTACACCTTC. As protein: CASSSGQISYGYTF.

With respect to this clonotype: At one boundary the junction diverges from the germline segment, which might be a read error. The CDR3 DNA reads as TGTGCCAGCTCCTCAGTCGGGGCCTCGAGGGCCTACAATGAACAGTTCTTC. Its protein product is CASSSVGASRAYNEQFF. The rearrangement links TRBV2 to TRBJ2-1; possibly TRBD1 or TRBD2 for D (5 bases each). The CDR3 spans 17 residues. The germline gives CDR1 SNHLY, CDR2 FYNNEI.

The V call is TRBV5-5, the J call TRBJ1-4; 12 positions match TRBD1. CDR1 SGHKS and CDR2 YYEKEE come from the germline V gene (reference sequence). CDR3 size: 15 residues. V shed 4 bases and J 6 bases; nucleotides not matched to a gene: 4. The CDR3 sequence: CASSGTGGAYEKLFF. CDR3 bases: TGTGCCAGCAGCGGGACAGGGGGCGCATATGAAAAACTGTTTTTT.

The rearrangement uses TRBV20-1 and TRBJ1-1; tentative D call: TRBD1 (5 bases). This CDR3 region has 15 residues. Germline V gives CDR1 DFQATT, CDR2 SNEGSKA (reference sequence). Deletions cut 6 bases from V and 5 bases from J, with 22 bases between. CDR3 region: CSAEGSWEVGTEAFF. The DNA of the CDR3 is TGCAGTGCAGAGGGGTCTTGGGAAGTAGGGACTGAAGCTTTCTTT.

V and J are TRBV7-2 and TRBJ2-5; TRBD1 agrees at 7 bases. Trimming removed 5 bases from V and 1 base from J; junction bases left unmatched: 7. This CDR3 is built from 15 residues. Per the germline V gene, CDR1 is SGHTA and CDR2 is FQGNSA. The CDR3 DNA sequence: TGTGCCAGCAGCCGGGACAGCCTGACCCAAGAGACCCAGTACTTC. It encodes CASSRDSLTQETQYF.

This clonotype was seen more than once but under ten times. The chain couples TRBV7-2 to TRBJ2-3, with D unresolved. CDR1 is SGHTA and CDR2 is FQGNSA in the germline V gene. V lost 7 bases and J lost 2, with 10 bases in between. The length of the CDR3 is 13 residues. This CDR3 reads CASTGYITDTQYF. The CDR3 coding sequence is TGTGCCAGCACCGGTTACATCACAGATACGCAGTATTTT.

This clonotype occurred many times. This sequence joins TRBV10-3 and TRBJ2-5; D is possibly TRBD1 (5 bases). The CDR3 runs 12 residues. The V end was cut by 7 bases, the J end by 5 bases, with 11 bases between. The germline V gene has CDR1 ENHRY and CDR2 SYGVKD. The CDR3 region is CAIKAAGETQYF. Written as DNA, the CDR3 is TGTGCCATCAAGGCTGCAGGGGAGACCCAGTACTTC.

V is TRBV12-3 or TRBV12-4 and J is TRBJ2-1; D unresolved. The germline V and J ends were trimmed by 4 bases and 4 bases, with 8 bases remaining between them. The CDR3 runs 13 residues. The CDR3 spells CASSSAEYNEQFF. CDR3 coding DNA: TGTGCCAGCAGTTCCGCCGAGTACAATGAGCAGTTCTTC.

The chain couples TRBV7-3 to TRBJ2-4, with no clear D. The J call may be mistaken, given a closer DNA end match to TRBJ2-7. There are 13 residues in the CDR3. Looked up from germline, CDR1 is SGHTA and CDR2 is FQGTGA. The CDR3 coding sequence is TGTGCCAGCAGCTTAAGGGATAAGGCCGAGCAGTACTTC. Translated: CASSLRDKAEQYF.

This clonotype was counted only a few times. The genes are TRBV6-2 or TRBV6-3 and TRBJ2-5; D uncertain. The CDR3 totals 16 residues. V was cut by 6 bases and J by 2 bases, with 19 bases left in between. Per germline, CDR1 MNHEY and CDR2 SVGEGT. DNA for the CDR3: TGTGCCAGCAGGCCGGTGGCGTTTGTTTTACAAGAGACCCAGTACTTC. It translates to CASRPVAFVLQETQYF.

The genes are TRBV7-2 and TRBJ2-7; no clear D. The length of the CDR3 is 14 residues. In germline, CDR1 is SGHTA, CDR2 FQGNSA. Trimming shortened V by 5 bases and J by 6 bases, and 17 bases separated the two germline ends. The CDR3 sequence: CASSPLAQLVEQYF. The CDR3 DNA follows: TGTGCCAGCAGCCCCCTTGCACAATTGGTCGAGCAGTACTTC.

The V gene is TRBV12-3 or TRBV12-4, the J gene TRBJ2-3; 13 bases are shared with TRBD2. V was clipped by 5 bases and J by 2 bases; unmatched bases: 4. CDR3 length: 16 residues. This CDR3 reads CASSAGLAGATDTQYF. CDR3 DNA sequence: TGTGCCAGCAGTGCAGGACTAGCGGGGGCCACAGATACGCAGTATTTT.

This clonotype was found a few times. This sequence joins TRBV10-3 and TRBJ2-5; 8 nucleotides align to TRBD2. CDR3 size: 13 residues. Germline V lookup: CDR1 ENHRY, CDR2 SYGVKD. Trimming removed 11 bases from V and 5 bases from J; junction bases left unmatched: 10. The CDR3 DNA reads TGTGCCGCGGCGGGGGGCCCAGGGGAGACCCAGTACTTC. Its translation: CAAAGGPGETQYF.

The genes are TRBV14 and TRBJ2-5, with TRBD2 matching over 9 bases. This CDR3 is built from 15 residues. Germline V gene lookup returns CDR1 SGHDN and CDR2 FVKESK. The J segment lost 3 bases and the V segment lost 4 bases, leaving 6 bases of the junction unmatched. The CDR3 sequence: CASSRLLAGKETQYF. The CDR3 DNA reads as TGTGCCAGCAGCCGCCTCCTAGCGGGGAAAGAGACCCAGTACTTC.